Listed below are T cell receptor beta chains from one sample, sequenced in a study of T cells in localized non-small cell lung cancer. The method was immunoSEQ multiplex PCR; TCRdb's version includes in-frame clones alone and lacks a portion of them. Counted here are 50,000 to 70,000 clones, roughly 92% occurring once; the ten biggest clones make up just under 20%. The specimen was peripheral blood, collected before any cancer treatment. The source of these receptors is a man aged 35 to 69 with stage I lung adenocarcinoma. Each CDR3 is given with its conserved first and last residue. The D gene is left open where the match is weak.

.	TRBV7-2	TRBJ2-1	17	CASSPLGAASSYNEQFF	TGTGCCAGCAGCCCGCTGGGCGCGGCGAGCTCCTACAATGAGCAGTTCTTC
.	TRBV7-9	TRBJ2-7	13	CASSQDGTYEQYF	TGTGCCAGCAGCCAGGACGGAACCTACGAGCAGTACTTC
.	TRBV5-1	TRBJ2-5	15	CASSVSGDKRETQYF	TGCGCCAGCAGCGTTAGCGGAGACAAACGAGAGACCCAGTACTTC
.	TRBV11-2	TRBJ1-4	13	CASSLRGTEKLFF	TGTGCCAGCAGCTTAAGGGGAACGGAAAAACTGTTTTTT
TRBD2	TRBV4-3	TRBJ2-7	16	CASSQARGLGLGEQYF	TGCGCCAGCAGCCAAGCGCGGGGACTAGGCCTCGGCGAGCAGTACTTC
TRBD2	TRBV11-2	TRBJ2-1	15	CASSSSPGGNNEQFF	TGTGCCAGCAGCAGTTCCCCGGGAGGAAACAATGAGCAGTTCTTC
TRBD2	TRBV6-1	TRBJ2-3	14	CASPALAGVGAQYF	TGTGCCTCCCCCGCACTAGCGGGAGTGGGGGCGCAGTATTTT
.	TRBV5-1	TRBJ2-2	12	CASSLSAGELFF	TGCGCCAGCAGCTTGAGCGCCGGGGAGCTGTTTTTT
.	TRBV19	TRBJ2-2	15	CASSPPRVNTGELFF	TGTGCCAGTAGTCCCCCGCGGGTCAACACCGGGGAGCTGTTTTTT
.	TRBV5-1	TRBJ2-7	16	CASSLGRDWQFYEQYF	TGCGCCAGCAGCTTGGGCCGGGACTGGCAATTCTACGAGCAGTACTTC
.	TRBV10-3	TRBJ1-4	15	CAISGGDRRKEKLFF	TGTGCCATCAGTGGAGGAGACAGGAGGAAAGAAAAACTGTTTTTT